These T cell receptor beta chains were read from a single sample in a study of blood T cell repertoires in COVID-19. This table comes from immunoSEQ multiplex PCR, and its TCRdb copy is limited to in-frame clones, with some not included. Of about 180,000 clones listed, more than 70% are singletons. The sample consisted of peripheral blood. Source of these receptors: a young man with active or convalescent COVID-19. Each CDR3 is given with its conserved first and last residue. A D gene is named only where the DNA matches it firmly. Not every row has a clone size; where given, it reads once, few, many or a size class.

TRBV18	TRBJ1-3	.	.	TGTGCCAGCTCACCAGCGGGGGACGGAAACACCATATATTTT	CASSPAGDGNTIYF
TRBV15	TRBJ2-7	.	.	TGTGCCACCAGCAGAGGGGATACAGGGTACTCCTACGAGCAGTACTTC	CATSRGDTGYSYEQYF
TRBV27	TRBJ1-5	TRBD1	.	TGTGCCAGCAGTTTAAGGCCTTTAGGGACAGGTTGGGGGACTAGCAATCAGCCCCAGCATTTT	CASSLRPLGTGWGTSNQPQHF
TRBV5-6	TRBJ1-2	TRBD1	.	TGTGCCAGCAGTCAAGCCCCGACAGGGGTGTGGGGCTACACCTTC	CASSQAPTGVWGYTF
TRBV28	TRBJ2-1	.	.	TGTGCCAGCAGTTTTCAGGGAAGCTCCTACAATGAGCAGTTCTTC	CASSFQGSSYNEQFF
TRBV6-5	TRBJ1-6	.	few	TGTGCCAGCAGGATAGACGGACATATAGGGTCACCCCTCCACTTT	CASRIDGHIGSPLHF
TRBV27	TRBJ2-3	TRBD2	.	TGTGCCAGCGTCTCCTGGGCTAGCGGGAGTGCGACAGATACGCAGTATTTT	CASVSWASGSATDTQYF
TRBV2	TRBJ1-2	.	few	TGTGCCAGCAGAGGACAGCCCGGGGTCTATGGCTACACCTTC	CASRGQPGVYGYTF
TRBV2	TRBJ2-7	.	.	TGTGCCAGCAGTGAAGGTCTTTTCTACTACGAGCAGTACTTC	CASSEGLFYYEQYF
TRBV5-1	TRBJ2-5	TRBD2	once	TGCGCCAGCAGCCCCTCCGGGGGGTACGTAGAGACCCAGTACTTC	CASSPSGGYVETQYF
TRBV28	TRBJ1-2	.	.	TGTGCCAGCAGCGAGAGGGTTTTCGGCTACACCTTC	CASSERVFGYTF
TRBV23-1	TRBJ1-3	.	.	TGCGCCAGCACTACGGATGGGAGGTCTGGAAACACCATATATTTT	CASTTDGRSGNTIYF
TRBV19	TRBJ2-7	.	.	TGTGCCAGTAGCTTCCGAGCCGGGGTCCCCCTGCAGTACTTC	CASSFRAGVPLQYF
TRBV19	TRBJ2-7	TRBD1	.	TGTGCCAGTAGCGATCCGGGACAGGGGGCCTACGAGCAGTACTTC	CASSDPGQGAYEQYF
TRBV7-9	TRBJ1-2	.	.	TGTGCCAGCAGCTTAGGACAGAACTATGGCTACACCTTC	CASSLGQNYGYTF
TRBV5-3	TRBJ1-1	.	.	TGTGCCAGATGGTTCGGGGACACTGAAGCTTTCTTT	CARWFGDTEAFF
TRBV7-9	TRBJ2-2	TRBD2	.	TGTGCCAGCAGCGCCAGCGGGACTCCAGCCGGGGAGCTGTTTTTT	CASSASGTPAGELFF
TRBV28	TRBJ1-1	.	.	TGTGCCAGCAAAGTTGGCAGGGGCCCTGAAGCTTTCTTT	CASKVGRGPEAFF
TRBV7-2	TRBJ2-7	TRBD2	.	TGTGCCAGCAGCTTACTGCTAGCGGGAGGACGCTCCTACGAGCAGTACTTC	CASSLLLAGGRSYEQYF
TRBV29-1	TRBJ1-1	.	once	TGCAGCGTTTGCGGAAATATGAACACTGAAGCTTTCTTT	CSVCGNMNTEAFF
TRBV7-2	TRBJ2-1	.	.	TGTGCCAGCAGCTTACGGGGTGTGAGTGGCGATGAGCAGTTCTTC	CASSLRGVSGDEQFF
TRBV21-1	TRBJ1-5	.	.	TGTGCCAGCAGCAAAGGGGGGGGGCGGTGTAGCAATCAGCCCCAGCATTTT	CASSKGGGRCSNQPQHF
TRBV21-1	TRBJ2-7	.	.	TGTGCCAGCGGAGAACTAGCGGGAGGGTACGAGCAGTACTTC	CASGELAGGYEQYF
TRBV6-2/TRBV6-3	TRBJ2-3	.	few	TGTGCCAGCAGTTACTCGGCGGTCTTCACAGATACGCAGTATTTT	CASSYSAVFTDTQYF
TRBV10-3	TRBJ1-4	.	.	TGTGCCATCAGTGAGTCGGGGGGAGAGGATGAAAAACTGTTTTTT	CAISESGGEDEKLFF
TRBV9	TRBJ1-2	.	.	TGTGCCAGCAGCGTTGACACTTACTATGGCTACACCTTC	CASSVDTYYGYTF
TRBV6-1	TRBJ1-6	.	.	TGTGCCAGCAGTGAAGGGAGCTCCTATAATTCACCCCTCCACTTT	CASSEGSSYNSPLHF
TRBV18	TRBJ2-1	.	.	TGTGCCAGCTCACTAAACAGGGCGGGCTCCTACAATGAGCAGTTCTTC	CASSLNRAGSYNEQFF
TRBV7-2	TRBJ2-7	TRBD2	.	TGTGCCAGCAGCCCGCGGGGGGAAATCAGGCTTTTACGGGACTACGAGCAGTACTTC	CASSPRGEIRLLRDYEQYF
TRBV5-6	TRBJ2-1	TRBD1	.	TGTGCCAGCAGCCCGGGACAGCCGTTCGGCTCCTACAATGAGCAGTTCTTC	CASSPGQPFGSYNEQFF
TRBV7-2	TRBJ2-5	.	.	TGTGCCAGCAGCCTAGGAGGTAATAGCGGCCAAGAGACCCAGTACTTC	CASSLGGNSGQETQYF
TRBV28	TRBJ1-1	.	.	TGTGCCAGTCGTGCAGGGGTTAAGGGTTTCTTT	CASRAGVKGFF
TRBV7-2	TRBJ1-6	TRBD1	.	TGTGCCAGCACCCAGGACAGGGCAAATTCACCCCTCCACTTT	CASTQDRANSPLHF
TRBV7-6	TRBJ2-7	.	.	TGTGCCAGCAGCCCCACGGGGTACGAGCAGTACTTC	CASSPTGYEQYF
TRBV3-1/TRBV3-2	TRBJ2-5	.	.	TGTGCCAGCAGCCGGGCACCTGGGGAGACCCAGTACTTC	CASSRAPGETQYF
TRBV6-5	TRBJ1-2	TRBD1	.	TGTGCCAGCAGGGCCGGGACAGTAACCTTTGGCTACACCTTC	CASRAGTVTFGYTF
TRBV15	TRBJ1-2	.	few	TGTGCCACCAGCAGAGAAAGTGGCGGGGGCCCCTATGGCTACACCTTC	CATSRESGGGPYGYTF
TRBV29-1	TRBJ1-5	.	.	TGCAGCGTTGCGGCAGGTAGGGGTGATCAGCCCCAGCATTTT	CSVAAGRGDQPQHF
TRBV4-1	TRBJ2-6	.	.	TGCGCCAGCAGCCAAGATACGGGAGCTGGGGCCAACGTCCTGACTTTC	CASSQDTGAGANVLTF
TRBV7-3	TRBJ2-1	TRBD2	.	TGTGCCAGCAGCCTGACTAGCGGAGGGGGGTATGAGCAGTTCTTC	CASSLTSGGGYEQFF
TRBV10-1	TRBJ2-2	.	.	TGCGCCAGCAGTCCAATTGCCGGGGAGCTGTTTTTT	CASSPIAGELFF
TRBV13	TRBJ2-7	.	once	TGTGCCAGCAGCCTCCAGGTAGGAGGGACGGAGGAGCAGTACTTC	CASSLQVGGTEEQYF
TRBV6-5	TRBJ2-4	.	.	TGTGCCAGCAGAGACACGGCCAAAAACATTCAGTACTTC	CASRDTAKNIQYF
TRBV18	TRBJ2-3	TRBD1	.	TGTGCCAGCTCACTAACAGGGGGCCACACAGATACGCAGTATTTT	CASSLTGGHTDTQYF
TRBV4-3	TRBJ2-5	.	.	TGCGCCAGCAGCCAAGATGTCTCCCGTCCGCCCAGTTATCACCCAGAGACCCAGTACTTC	CASSQDVSRPPSYHPETQYF
TRBV5-6	TRBJ1-5	.	.	TGTGCCAGCAGCCTCCGGGGGTTAGTGGCAGGGCCTAATCAGCCCCAGCATTTT	CASSLRGLVAGPNQPQHF